The rows below give T cell receptor beta chains drawn from one sample of a study of blood T cell repertoires in COVID-19. The method was immunoSEQ multiplex PCR; TCRdb's version includes in-frame clones alone and lacks a portion of them. The sample records around 290,000 clones, more than 70% being singletons. The source material was peripheral blood. These receptors were obtained from a woman between 45 and 60 years old who had recovered from COVID-19. CDR3s include the opening cysteine and the closing phenylalanine or tryptophan. The D gene is left open where the match is weak. Expanded clones are given a class, and other clones once, few, many or no size at all.

J gene: TRBJ2-1; V gene: TRBV15; CDR3 length: 14; D gene: .; clone size: .; CDR3 DNA: TGTGCCACCAGCCAGGGTATCAACTACAATGAGCAGTTCTTC; CDR3 protein: CATSQGINYNEQFF
J gene: TRBJ2-5; V gene: TRBV5-6; CDR3 length: 17; D gene: TRBD1; clone size: .; CDR3 DNA: TGTGCCAGCAGCTCTGACAGGGGGCCCCGCTCCAGGGAGACCCAGTACTTC; CDR3 protein: CASSSDRGPRSRETQYF
J gene: TRBJ2-7; V gene: TRBV10-3; CDR3 length: 14; D gene: TRBD1; clone size: .; CDR3 DNA: TGTGCCATCAGGACCGGGACAGGGGCATACGAGCAGTACTTC; CDR3 protein: CAIRTGTGAYEQYF
J gene: TRBJ2-7; V gene: TRBV6-2/TRBV6-3; CDR3 length: 16; D gene: TRBD2; clone size: .; CDR3 DNA: TGTGCCAGCAGTCAACCCGGGACTAGCGGTCATTACGAGCAGTACTTC; CDR3 protein: CASSQPGTSGHYEQYF
J gene: TRBJ1-1; V gene: TRBV9; CDR3 length: 15; D gene: TRBD1; clone size: .; CDR3 DNA: TGTGCCAGCAGCGCGGACAGGGGGCAGGACACTGAAGCTTTCTTT; CDR3 protein: CASSADRGQDTEAFF
J gene: TRBJ1-2; V gene: TRBV28; CDR3 length: 15; D gene: TRBD1; clone size: .; CDR3 DNA: TGTGCCAGCAGACCCTCGACAGGGTGGGACAGTGGCTACACCTTC; CDR3 protein: CASRPSTGWDSGYTF
J gene: TRBJ1-4; V gene: TRBV18; CDR3 length: 13; D gene: TRBD1; clone size: .; CDR3 DNA: TGTGCCAGCTCACTGGACAGGGCTGAAAAACTGTTTTTT; CDR3 protein: CASSLDRAEKLFF
J gene: TRBJ1-1; V gene: TRBV4-2; CDR3 length: 14; D gene: TRBD1; clone size: .; CDR3 DNA: TGTGCCAGCAGCCGGATTACAGGGGACACTGAAGCTTTCTTT; CDR3 protein: CASSRITGDTEAFF
J gene: TRBJ1-1; V gene: TRBV5-8; CDR3 length: 12; D gene: TRBD1; clone size: .; CDR3 DNA: TGTGCCAGCAGCTTGGTGGACAGGAGAGCTTTCTTT; CDR3 protein: CASSLVDRRAFF
J gene: TRBJ2-7; V gene: TRBV9; CDR3 length: 15; D gene: TRBD2; clone size: .; CDR3 DNA: TGTGCCAGCAGCGTAGGTGGCGGGGGGTCCTACGAGCAGTACTTC; CDR3 protein: CASSVGGGGSYEQYF
J gene: TRBJ2-2; V gene: TRBV23-1; CDR3 length: 15; D gene: .; clone size: .; CDR3 DNA: TGCGCCAGCAGTTACAGGGGAGGTGACACCGGGGAGCTGTTTTTT; CDR3 protein: CASSYRGGDTGELFF
J gene: TRBJ2-7; V gene: TRBV28; CDR3 length: 15; D gene: TRBD1; clone size: .; CDR3 DNA: TGTGCCAGCAGTGGATCCGGGACAGGGTCCTGGGAGCAGTACTTC; CDR3 protein: CASSGSGTGSWEQYF
J gene: TRBJ1-5; V gene: TRBV7-2; CDR3 length: 13; D gene: .; clone size: .; CDR3 DNA: TGTGCCAGCAGCTTTACGGCGGTTCAGCCCCAGCATTTT; CDR3 protein: CASSFTAVQPQHF
J gene: TRBJ2-2; V gene: TRBV18; CDR3 length: 15; D gene: .; clone size: .; CDR3 DNA: TGTGCCAGCTCCCCCCGGGTGGCGGAGACCGGGGAGCTGTTTTTT; CDR3 protein: CASSPRVAETGELFF
J gene: TRBJ2-1; V gene: TRBV18; CDR3 length: 14; D gene: TRBD1; clone size: .; CDR3 DNA: TGTGCCAGCTCACCGACAGGGATCTACAATGAGCAGTTCTTC; CDR3 protein: CASSPTGIYNEQFF
J gene: TRBJ1-3; V gene: TRBV9; CDR3 length: 14; D gene: .; clone size: .; CDR3 DNA: TGTGCCAGCAGCGTAGGTCCGGGTGGAAACACCATATATTTT; CDR3 protein: CASSVGPGGNTIYF
J gene: TRBJ1-1; V gene: TRBV27; CDR3 length: 14; D gene: .; clone size: few; CDR3 DNA: TGTGCCAGCAGTTTAGCCAGCCAGGGGACTGAAGCTTTCTTT; CDR3 protein: CASSLASQGTEAFF
J gene: TRBJ2-1; V gene: TRBV19; CDR3 length: 15; D gene: TRBD2; clone size: .; CDR3 DNA: TGTGCCAGTAGCACTGGACTAGCGGGAGGCAATGAGCAGTTCTTC; CDR3 protein: CASSTGLAGGNEQFF
J gene: TRBJ1-2; V gene: TRBV7-8; CDR3 length: 13; D gene: .; clone size: .; CDR3 DNA: TGTGCCAGCAGCTTAGCCGACAGCTATGGCTACACCTTC; CDR3 protein: CASSLADSYGYTF
J gene: TRBJ2-5; V gene: TRBV19; CDR3 length: 16; D gene: TRBD2; clone size: .; CDR3 DNA: TGTGCCAGTAGTATCCGGGGACTAGCGGGACAAGAGACCCAGTACTTC; CDR3 protein: CASSIRGLAGQETQYF
J gene: TRBJ1-1; V gene: TRBV5-4; CDR3 length: 14; D gene: TRBD1; clone size: .; CDR3 DNA: TGTGCCAGCAGCAAAGGGACAGTAAACACTGAAGCTTTCTTT; CDR3 protein: CASSKGTVNTEAFF
J gene: TRBJ1-5; V gene: TRBV6-2/TRBV6-3; CDR3 length: 14; D gene: .; clone size: .; CDR3 DNA: TGTGCCAGCAGTTGGTGGCAGAACAATCAGCCCCAGCATTTT; CDR3 protein: CASSWWQNNQPQHF
J gene: TRBJ2-1; V gene: TRBV7-7; CDR3 length: 15; D gene: .; clone size: .; CDR3 DNA: TGTGCTAGCAGCTTAGATGGGGGAGGTTTCGATGAGCAGTTCTTC; CDR3 protein: CASSLDGGGFDEQFF
J gene: TRBJ2-1; V gene: TRBV5-1; CDR3 length: 15; D gene: .; clone size: .; CDR3 DNA: TGCGCCAGCAGCTTGGGACCGCTGGAGGACAATGAGCAGTTCTTC; CDR3 protein: CASSLGPLEDNEQFF
J gene: TRBJ2-7; V gene: TRBV5-4; CDR3 length: 15; D gene: .; clone size: few; CDR3 DNA: TGTGCCAGCAGCGCCCTTGACAGTAGCTCCTACGAGCAGTACTTC; CDR3 protein: CASSALDSSSYEQYF
J gene: TRBJ2-1; V gene: TRBV4-1; CDR3 length: 16; D gene: TRBD1; clone size: .; CDR3 DNA: TGCGCCAGCAGCCAAGCCGACGGGACAGGTAACAATGAGCAGTTCTTC; CDR3 protein: CASSQADGTGNNEQFF
J gene: TRBJ2-7; V gene: TRBV4-2; CDR3 length: 16; D gene: TRBD2; clone size: .; CDR3 DNA: TGTGCCAGCAGCCAAGAAGTTGAGACTAGCGTCTACGAGCAGTACTTC; CDR3 protein: CASSQEVETSVYEQYF
J gene: TRBJ1-4; V gene: TRBV3-1/TRBV3-2; CDR3 length: 15; D gene: TRBD1; clone size: .; CDR3 DNA: TGTGCCAGCAGCCAAGTCCAGGGGGCCCTAGGAAAACTGTTTTTT; CDR3 protein: CASSQVQGALGKLFF
J gene: TRBJ2-2; V gene: TRBV7-8; CDR3 length: 15; D gene: TRBD2; clone size: .; CDR3 DNA: TGTGCCAGCAGAGAGCGGGGGGGCAACACCGGGGAGCTGTTTTTT; CDR3 protein: CASRERGGNTGELFF
J gene: TRBJ2-1; V gene: TRBV5-1; CDR3 length: 15; D gene: .; clone size: .; CDR3 DNA: TGCGCCAGCAGCTTGGAACCGAGCTCCTACAATGAGCAGTTCTTC; CDR3 protein: CASSLEPSSYNEQFF
J gene: TRBJ2-7; V gene: TRBV27; CDR3 length: 17; D gene: TRBD2; clone size: .; CDR3 DNA: TGTGCCAGCAGTTTAACAGGACTAGCGGGGGGGCCTTACGAGCAGTACTTC; CDR3 protein: CASSLTGLAGGPYEQYF
J gene: TRBJ2-3; V gene: TRBV7-2; CDR3 length: 15; D gene: .; clone size: .; CDR3 DNA: TGTGCCAGCAGCTTAGTTAGGGGGAACACAGATACGCAGTATTTT; CDR3 protein: CASSLVRGNTDTQYF
J gene: TRBJ2-6; V gene: TRBV6-2/TRBV6-3; CDR3 length: 17; D gene: TRBD1; clone size: .; CDR3 DNA: TGTGCCAGCAGTTACTTGGGACAGGGGCGTGGGGCCAACGTCCTGACTTTC; CDR3 protein: CASSYLGQGRGANVLTF
J gene: TRBJ2-1; V gene: TRBV30; CDR3 length: 16; D gene: .; clone size: .; CDR3 DNA: TGTGCCTGGAGTGTAGCCCCCTTAAGCTCCTACAATGAGCAGTTCTTC; CDR3 protein: CAWSVAPLSSYNEQFF
J gene: TRBJ2-1; V gene: TRBV7-3; CDR3 length: 15; D gene: .; clone size: .; CDR3 DNA: TGTGCCAGCAGCTTAACGCTGGACTTGGGGAATGAGCAGTTCTTC; CDR3 protein: CASSLTLDLGNEQFF
J gene: TRBJ2-1; V gene: TRBV11-1; CDR3 length: 16; D gene: TRBD2; clone size: .; CDR3 DNA: TGTGCCAGCAGCTTAACGAGAGGGACTAGCGGCAATGAGCAGTTCTTC; CDR3 protein: CASSLTRGTSGNEQFF
J gene: TRBJ1-3; V gene: TRBV7-2; CDR3 length: 15; D gene: .; clone size: few; CDR3 DNA: TGTGCCAGCAGCTTAGCCACAGCCCCCGGAAACACCATATATTTT; CDR3 protein: CASSLATAPGNTIYF
J gene: TRBJ2-7; V gene: TRBV27; CDR3 length: 17; D gene: TRBD1; clone size: .; CDR3 DNA: TGTGCCAGCAGTTTATCGTCGAACTGGGACAGTGCCTACGAGCAGTACTTC; CDR3 protein: CASSLSSNWDSAYEQYF
J gene: TRBJ2-2; V gene: TRBV11-2; CDR3 length: 15; D gene: .; clone size: once; CDR3 DNA: TGTGCCAGCAGCTTAGCGGGAATATACACCGGGGAGCTGTTTTTT; CDR3 protein: CASSLAGIYTGELFF
J gene: TRBJ2-5; V gene: TRBV12-3/TRBV12-4; CDR3 length: 13; D gene: .; clone size: .; CDR3 DNA: TGTGCCAGCAGTTTCTCAGGGGTAGAGACCCAGTACTTC; CDR3 protein: CASSFSGVETQYF
J gene: TRBJ2-7; V gene: TRBV7-9; CDR3 length: 14; D gene: .; clone size: once; CDR3 DNA: TGTGCCAGCAGCTCCGTGGACTCGTCCTACGAGCAGTACTTC; CDR3 protein: CASSSVDSSYEQYF
J gene: TRBJ1-1; V gene: TRBV14; CDR3 length: 14; D gene: .; clone size: .; CDR3 DNA: TGTGCCAGCAGCCAACGGTCCGAGAACACTGAAGCTTTCTTT; CDR3 protein: CASSQRSENTEAFF
J gene: TRBJ1-2; V gene: TRBV28; CDR3 length: 15; D gene: TRBD1; clone size: .; CDR3 DNA: TGTGCCAGCAGCATACAGGGGGAACGGGGCTATGGCTACACCTTC; CDR3 protein: CASSIQGERGYGYTF
J gene: TRBJ1-6; V gene: TRBV28; CDR3 length: 13; D gene: .; clone size: .; CDR3 DNA: TGTGCCAGCAGTCGGGAGTATAATTCACCCCTCCACTTT; CDR3 protein: CASSREYNSPLHF
J gene: TRBJ2-4; V gene: TRBV7-2; CDR3 length: 15; D gene: .; clone size: .; CDR3 DNA: TGTGCCAGCAGCTTGAGGTTCGGGGCCAAAAACATTCAGTACTTC; CDR3 protein: CASSLRFGAKNIQYF
J gene: TRBJ1-4; V gene: TRBV30; CDR3 length: 14; D gene: TRBD1; clone size: .; CDR3 DNA: TGTGCCTGGAGCGCAAGGGACAGGGGAGAAAAACTGTTTTTT; CDR3 protein: CAWSARDRGEKLFF
J gene: TRBJ2-3; V gene: TRBV4-1; CDR3 length: 15; D gene: .; clone size: .; CDR3 DNA: TGCGCCAGCAGCCAGAAGGGGCTTAGCACAGATACGCAGTATTTT; CDR3 protein: CASSQKGLSTDTQYF
J gene: TRBJ2-2; V gene: TRBV5-4; CDR3 length: 15; D gene: .; clone size: .; CDR3 DNA: TGTGCCAGCAGCTTGGGGGGCTTAGTCACCGGGGAGCTGTTTTTT; CDR3 protein: CASSLGGLVTGELFF
J gene: TRBJ2-1; V gene: TRBV4-3; CDR3 length: 16; D gene: .; clone size: .; CDR3 DNA: TGCGCCAGCAGCCAAGATCCGGGAGTTCGCTACAATGAGCAGTTCTTC; CDR3 protein: CASSQDPGVRYNEQFF
J gene: TRBJ1-1; V gene: TRBV4-1; CDR3 length: 15; D gene: TRBD1; clone size: .; CDR3 DNA: TGCGCCAGCAGCCGAGAGGGACAGAGTGGCACTGAAGCTTTCTTT; CDR3 protein: CASSREGQSGTEAFF
J gene: TRBJ2-3; V gene: TRBV30; CDR3 length: 16; D gene: TRBD2; clone size: .; CDR3 DNA: TGTGCCTGGAGTCACAACGTTCCGGGAGGGCCGGGTACGCAGTATTTT; CDR3 protein: CAWSHNVPGGPGTQYF
J gene: TRBJ2-4; V gene: TRBV11-2; CDR3 length: 13; D gene: .; clone size: .; CDR3 DNA: TGTGCCAGCAGCCCAGGGTCCAAAAACATTCAGTACTTC; CDR3 protein: CASSPGSKNIQYF
J gene: TRBJ2-7; V gene: TRBV15; CDR3 length: 14; D gene: .; clone size: .; CDR3 DNA: TGTGCCACCAGCAGAGATGTGGGGCGTCGCGAGCAGTACTTC; CDR3 protein: CATSRDVGRREQYF
J gene: TRBJ1-6; V gene: TRBV4-3; CDR3 length: 13; D gene: .; clone size: .; CDR3 DNA: TGCGCCAGCAGCCAAGACCGAGGTTCACCCCTCCACTTT; CDR3 protein: CASSQDRGSPLHF
J gene: TRBJ1-2; V gene: TRBV4-3; CDR3 length: 15; D gene: TRBD1; clone size: .; CDR3 DNA: TGCGCCAGCAGCCAAGTAAACAGGGGTAACTATGGCTACACCTTC; CDR3 protein: CASSQVNRGNYGYTF
J gene: TRBJ1-1; V gene: TRBV5-1; CDR3 length: 17; D gene: .; clone size: .; CDR3 DNA: TGCGCCAGCAGCTCGAGGGGTTTGGGCAGGGGGAACACTGAAGCTTTCTTT; CDR3 protein: CASSSRGLGRGNTEAFF
J gene: TRBJ2-1; V gene: TRBV20-1; CDR3 length: 13; D gene: .; clone size: .; CDR3 DNA: TGCAGTGCTAGTTCCGAGACCTACAATGAGCAGTTCTTC; CDR3 protein: CSASSETYNEQFF
J gene: TRBJ1-5; V gene: TRBV19; CDR3 length: 13; D gene: .; clone size: many; CDR3 DNA: TGTGCCAGTAGTATACAGAGCAATCAGCCCCAGCATTTT; CDR3 protein: CASSIQSNQPQHF
J gene: TRBJ2-1; V gene: TRBV6-2/TRBV6-3; CDR3 length: 16; D gene: TRBD2; clone size: .; CDR3 DNA: TGTGCCAGCAGTTTGTCTAGCGGGATCTCCTACAATGAGCAGTTCTTC; CDR3 protein: CASSLSSGISYNEQFF
J gene: TRBJ1-1; V gene: TRBV6-2/TRBV6-3; CDR3 length: 19; D gene: TRBD1; clone size: .; CDR3 DNA: TGTGCCAGCAGGCCTAACAGACTCCGGGACAGAGCTTTGAACACTGAAGCTTTCTTT; CDR3 protein: CASRPNRLRDRALNTEAFF